One sample yielded the 29 T cell receptor beta chains listed below, sequenced in a study of CD8 T cells in Susac syndrome. Random hexamers were used to reverse transcribe the RNA input (about 0.5 to 1 ug). In TCRdb, the immunoSEQ multiplex PCR reads were re-called with MiXCR into one record per CDR3 protein. The sample yields 100,000 to 150,000 distinct CDR3 sequences, just over 95% seen once. Sequencing used CD4+ T cells from PBMCs. These receptors all stem from a human donor with Susac syndrome.

This chain joins TRBV4-3 and TRBJ2-3; TRBD2 aligns across 13 bases. Germline lookup yields CDR1 LGHNA and CDR2 YSLEER. This CDR3 is 16 amino acids long. Trimming took 1 base from V and 6 from J; bases not matched to a gene: 4. The CDR3 region is CASSQGLAGGGDTQYF. CDR3 DNA sequence: TGCGCCAGCAGCCAAGGACTAGCGGGAGGCGGGGATACGCAGTATTTT.

The gene calls are TRBV20-1 and TRBJ2-3; 10 bases line up with TRBD2. Germline trimming cut 2 bases from V and 6 bases from J; bases unmatched to any gene: 2. Looked up from germline, CDR1 is DFQATT and CDR2 is SNEGSKA (reference sequence). This CDR3 contains 13 residues. The CDR3 bases are TGCAGTGCTAGACTAGCGGGAGTTGATACGCAGTATTTT. Its translation is CSARLAGVDTQYF.

The CDR3 DNA follows: TGTGCCAGCAGTCCCCTGGGTATGTCCAACGAGCAGTACTTC. As protein: CASSPLGMSNEQYF. The rearrangement links TRBV28 to TRBJ2-7; D gene ambiguous. V was shortened by 5 bases and J by 5 bases, with 16 bases between the two germline ends. Germline V gene sequence: CDR1 MDHEN, CDR2 SYDVKM. This CDR3 is 14 amino acids long.

This clonotype has a single count. The genes are TRBV3-1 and TRBJ2-3, with 12 bases identical to TRBD2. The CDR3 extends over 17 amino acids. The V gene's germline CDR1 is LGHDT and CDR2 YNNKEL (reference sequence). Germline trimming cut 4 bases from V and 2 bases from J; bases unmatched to any gene: 7. This CDR3 reads CASSRSTSGRTTDTQYF. The CDR3 DNA reads TGTGCCAGCAGCCGTTCAACTAGCGGGAGGACCACAGATACGCAGTATTTT.

The chain couples TRBV20-1 to TRBJ2-3, with 10 bases identical to TRBD1. CDR3 length: 13 residues. The germline V gene encodes CDR1 DFQATT and CDR2 SNEGSKA (reference sequence). V lost 6 bases and J lost 3; bases outside the gene matches: 3. The CDR3 region is CSAKGQGTDTQYF. The CDR3 region has the DNA TGCAGTGCGAAGGGACAGGGGACAGATACGCAGTATTTT.

The chain carries TRBV27 and TRBJ2-7, with D perhaps matching TRBD1 (6 bases). V lost 5 bases, J lost 2 bases, and 16 bases lay in between. Germline V gives CDR1 MNHEY, CDR2 SMNVEV (reference sequence). This CDR3 has 15 residues. The CDR3 sequence is CASSTLGAGAYEQYF. CDR3 coding DNA: TGTGCCAGCAGTACCTTGGGGGCGGGTGCCTACGAGCAGTACTTC.

The genes are TRBV4-2 and TRBJ2-3; 11 nucleotides align to TRBD2. The CDR3 contains 15 residues. V dropped 3 bases and J dropped 6; count of bases not matched to a gene: 5. Germline CDR1 and CDR2: LGHNA and YNFKEQ. The CDR3 sequence: CASSQLAGGMDTQYF. CDR3 sequence (DNA): TGTGCCAGCAGCCAGCTAGCGGGAGGAATGGATACGCAGTATTTT.

The chain recombines TRBV9 with TRBJ2-3; TRBD2 matches at 16 bases. The CDR3 is made up of 17 amino acids. Unmatched junction bases numbered 5, after V lost 2 bases and J lost 5 bases. The germline CDR1 and CDR2 sequences are SGDLS and YYNGEE. CDR3 bases: TGTGCCAGCAGCGTGGGACTAGCGGGAGGGGGAAGAGATACGCAGTATTTT. It specifies CASSVGLAGGGRDTQYF.

This chain uses TRBV7-2 with TRBJ2-5; 7 bases are a match to TRBD2. With V trimmed by 4 bases and J by 0 bases, 5 bases remained unmatched. Germline lookup yields CDR1 SGHTA and CDR2 FQGNSA. The CDR3 sequence is 15 residues long. CDR3 residues: CASSSGGTYQETQYF. CDR3 DNA: TGTGCCAGCAGCTCCGGGGGGACTTACCAAGAGACCCAGTACTTC.

The chain couples TRBV5-1 to TRBJ2-5; D is possibly TRBD2 (5 bases). Germline V gene data show CDR1 as SGHRS and CDR2 as YFSETQ. The CDR3 length is 13 residues. V was shortened by 5 bases and J by 4 bases, with 12 bases between the two germline ends. The CDR3 DNA reads as TGCGCCAGCAGACCAGGACTTAGAGAGACCCAGTACTTC. The encoded protein is CASRPGLRETQYF.

In the case of this clonotype: Germline and junction disagree at one end, which may indicate a read error. This chain joins TRBV20-1 and TRBJ2-5; TRBD1 aligns across 11 bases. The CDR3 is 13 residues long. Germline V gene sequence: CDR1 DFQATT, CDR2 SNEGSKA (reference sequence). In DNA, the CDR3 is TGCAGTGTTAGAGGGACAGGGGGAGAGACCCAGTACTTC. Its translation: CSVRGTGGETQYF.

The chain combines TRBV5-1 with TRBJ1-2; unclear D gene. CDR1 SGHRS and CDR2 YFSETQ come from the germline V gene. This CDR3 spans 13 amino acids. Trimming removed 7 bases from V and 8 bases from J, with 18 bases in between. In DNA, the CDR3 is TGCGCCAGCGTTGGGATGGCAGGTGGAGGCTACACCTTC. Its protein is CASVGMAGGGYTF.

The V call is TRBV29-1, the J call TRBJ1-1; the D is unclear. Germline CDR1 is SQVTM and CDR2 is ANQGSEA. This CDR3 is built from 12 residues. Trimming stripped 3 bases from V and 7 bases from J, with 12 bases between. CDR3 in DNA: TGCAGCGTTGATGGGGAAAGTTATGAAGCTTTCTTT. Protein: CSVDGESYEAFF.

Only one count was recorded for this clonotype. This chain connects TRBV20-1 to TRBJ2-1, with 11 bases fitting TRBD2. CDR3 length: 15 amino acids. Germline V gene lookup returns CDR1 DFQATT and CDR2 SNEGSKA (reference sequence). The junction had 11 bases not matched to a gene; V was cut back by 7 bases and J by 6 bases. DNA of the CDR3: TGCAGTGTTCTCCTAGCGGGAGGCCGAGTCAATGAGCAGTTCTTC. Amino acids: CSVLLAGGRVNEQFF.

The chain combines TRBV7-7 with TRBJ2-1; D remains ambiguous. The CDR3 length is 11 residues. The germline gives CDR1 SSHAT, CDR2 FNYEAQ (reference sequence). In DNA, the CDR3 is TGTGCTACCGGATCCGACAATGAGCAGTTCTTC. Protein sequence: CATGSDNEQFF.

The V call is TRBV20-1, the J call TRBJ2-7, with TRBD2 identical over 8 bases. The V gene's germline CDR1 is DFQATT and CDR2 SNEGSKA (reference sequence). The junction had 5 bases not matched to a gene; V was cut back by 3 bases and J by 4 bases. This CDR3 spans 13 amino acids. CDR3 protein: CSARGSGSYEQYF. In DNA, the CDR3 is TGCAGTGCTAGGGGAAGCGGGAGTTACGAGCAGTACTTC.

This clonotype appeared a few times. The V and J genes are TRBV30 and TRBJ2-2; D not resolved. CDR3 length equals 12 residues. The V end was cut by 3 bases, the J end by 4 bases, with 6 bases between. The germline CDR1 and CDR2 sequences are GTSNPN and SVGIG (reference sequence). This CDR3 is CAWRPITGELFF. The CDR3 coding sequence is TGTGCCTGGAGACCTATCACCGGGGAGCTGTTTTTT.

This clonotype was counted once. The chain is built from TRBV2 and TRBJ2-7, with D perhaps assigned TRBD1 or TRBD2 (5 bases each). V lost 0 bases to trimming and J lost 6 bases, with 12 bases between them. Germline V gene data show CDR1 as SNHLY and CDR2 as FYNNEI. This CDR3 has 14 residues. Here the CDR3 reads CASSEALSGTEQYF. CDR3 coding DNA: TGTGCCAGCAGTGAAGCGCTCTCCGGGACCGAGCAGTACTTC. Full variable domain (outside the CDR3, taken from reference TRBV2 and TRBJ2-7): EPEVTQTPSHQVTQMGQEVILRCVPISNHLYFYWYRQILGQKVEFLVSFYNNEISEKSEIFDDQFSVERPDGSNFTLKIRSTKLEDSAMYFCASSEALSGTEQYFGPGTRLTVT.

V gene TRBV20-1 combines with J gene TRBJ1-2, with D maybe TRBD1 (5 bases). CDR1 DFQATT and CDR2 SNEGSKA come from the germline V gene (reference sequence). V was shortened by 5 bases and J by 7 bases, with 17 bases between the two germline ends. This CDR3 contains 13 residues. Here the CDR3 DNA reads TGCAGTGCTCACCCGACAGCGGCGGGTGGCTACACCTTC. It is translated as CSAHPTAAGGYTF.

V gene TRBV7-8 combines with J gene TRBJ2-7, with 9 bases lining up with TRBD2. Germline CDR1 reads SGHVS; CDR2 reads FQNEAQ. The V gene end was trimmed by 5 bases and the J gene end by 1 base; junction bases not matched to a gene: 6. The CDR3 spans 15 residues. The CDR3 region has the DNA TGTGCCAGCAGCCCTAGCGGGAAGTCATCCTACGAGCAGTACTTC. As protein: CASSPSGKSSYEQYF. Full variable domain (rest looked up from reference TRBV7-8 and TRBJ2-7): GAGVSQSPRYKVAKRGQDVALRCDPISGHVSLFWYQQALGQGPEFLTYFQNEAQLDKSGLPSDRFFAERPEGSVSTLKIQRTQQEDSAVYLCASSPSGKSSYEQYFGPGTRLTVT.

This clonotype is a singleton in its sample. The chain carries TRBV5-1 and TRBJ2-5, with 13 bases lining up with TRBD2. The trim removed 1 base at V and 5 bases at J, leaving 11 bases unmatched. The germline gives CDR1 SGHRS, CDR2 YFSETQ. The CDR3 runs 18 residues. The DNA for the CDR3 is TGCGCCAGCAGCTTGACACCGGGACTAGCGGGAAGTAGGGAGACCCAGTACTTC. Its translation: CASSLTPGLAGSRETQYF.

The chain joins TRBV9 to TRBJ2-5; 9 bases agree with TRBD1. The V gene end was trimmed by 5 bases and the J gene end by 5 bases; junction bases not matched to a gene: 4. This CDR3 region has 13 residues. Germline V lookup: CDR1 SGDLS, CDR2 YYNGEE. CDR3 residues: CASRGTGRETQYF. CDR3 sequence (DNA): TGTGCCAGCAGGGGGACAGGGAGGGAGACCCAGTACTTC.

CDR3 DNA: TGCAGTGCTAGCGATCGACGGGGTTCCTACGAGCAGTACTTC. As protein: CSASDRRGSYEQYF. The gene calls are TRBV20-1 and TRBJ2-7, with a tentative D call TRBD2 (5 bases). This CDR3 has 14 residues. Per the germline V gene, CDR1 is DFQATT and CDR2 is SNEGSKA (reference sequence). V was shortened by 3 bases and J by 1 base, with 13 bases between the two germline ends.

The V and J genes are TRBV29-1 and TRBJ2-3; tentatively, D is TRBD2 (6 bases). Trimming shortened V by 0 bases and J by 1 base, and 14 bases separated the two germline ends. This CDR3 is built from 16 residues. Germline values: CDR1 SQVTM, CDR2 ANQGSEA. The CDR3 bases are TGCAGCGTTGAAGATCGGGCGGGACGGGGCACAGATACGCAGTATTTT. It encodes CSVEDRAGRGTDTQYF.

The rearrangement links TRBV29-1 to TRBJ1-4, with unresolved D. CDR1 SQVTM and CDR2 ANQGSEA come from the germline V gene. The V end lost 3 bases, the J end lost 7 bases, and 9 bases lay between the germline ends. The CDR3 runs 12 residues. The CDR3 is CSVDDGFEKLFF. The CDR3, as DNA: TGCAGCGTTGACGACGGTTTTGAAAAACTGTTTTTT.

This sequence joins TRBV25-1 and TRBJ2-5; D perhaps matches TRBD1 (5 bases). Germline CDR1 is MGHDK and CDR2 is SYGVNS. This CDR3 region has 13 residues. The V end lost 8 bases, the J end lost 0 bases, and 10 bases lay between the germline ends. The CDR3 DNA is TGTGCCAGCGGCCCAGGGTACCAAGAGACCCAGTACTTC. The encoded protein is CASGPGYQETQYF.

The gene calls are TRBV12-3 or TRBV12-4 and TRBJ2-1, with 16 bases identical to TRBD2. V dropped 6 bases and J dropped 10; count of bases not matched to a gene: 9. The CDR3 loop spans 16 amino acids. CDR3 nucleotide sequence: TGTGCCAGCAGCCCGGGACTAGCGGGAGGGGCTCGCGAGCAGTTCTTC. Residues: CASSPGLAGGAREQFF.

This rearrangement joins TRBV7-2 to TRBJ1-2, with a tentative D call TRBD1 (6 bases). Germline-derived CDR1 and CDR2 are SGHTA and FQGNSA. Trimming removed 5 bases at V and 0 bases at J, with 10 bases between. The CDR3 runs to 14 residues. As DNA, the CDR3 is TGTGCCAGCAGCCGGGACACAGCTAACTATGGCTACACCTTC. Protein sequence: CASSRDTANYGYTF. Variable domain in full (rest from reference TRBV7-2 and TRBJ1-2): GAGVSQSPSNKVTEKGKDVELRCDPISGHTALYWYRQSLGQGLEFLIYFQGNSAPDKSGLPSDRFSAERTGGSVSTLTIQRTQQEDSAVYLCASSRDTANYGYTFGSGTRLTVV.

The table lists this clonotype with a count of one. The chain links TRBV12-3 or TRBV12-4 to TRBJ1-5; perhaps TRBD1 as D (5 bases). V lost 3 bases, J lost 6 bases, and 12 bases lay in between. This CDR3 is built from 14 residues. The chain's CDR3 is CASSFRDGGQPQHF. CDR3 sequence (DNA): TGTGCCAGCAGTTTCCGGGACGGCGGTCAGCCCCAGCATTTT.